The T cell receptor (beta chain) under discussion was sequenced for a study of blood T cells in healthy people across ages. Then a second PCR, running roughly 7 to 11 cycles, was carried out with a sample-barcoded 5' primer and a J-beta primer mix. TCRdb reprocessed the 5' RACE reads with MiXCR, giving one entry per CDR3 protein. The sample yields roughly 1,500,000 distinct CDR3 sequences, about 31% seen once. This clonotype was picked up a small number of times. No antigen is known for it. Whole-study findings and limits: Donor CMV infection status was unknown, possibly confounding age-related changes in expanded clonotypes.

The sequence was collected from a woman aged 25 to 39 in good health. Material: blood.

CDR3: CASSRAPVGDSYEQYF. The CDR3, as DNA: TGCGCCAGCAGCCGGGCCCCCGTGGGAGACTCCTACGAGCAGTACTTC. V is TRBV4-1 and J is TRBJ2-7, with a tentative D call TRBD2 (5 bases). Deletions cut 4 bases from V and 0 bases from J, with 16 bases between. CDR3 length equals 16 residues. Germline V gene data show CDR1 as MGHRA and CDR2 as YSYEKL.